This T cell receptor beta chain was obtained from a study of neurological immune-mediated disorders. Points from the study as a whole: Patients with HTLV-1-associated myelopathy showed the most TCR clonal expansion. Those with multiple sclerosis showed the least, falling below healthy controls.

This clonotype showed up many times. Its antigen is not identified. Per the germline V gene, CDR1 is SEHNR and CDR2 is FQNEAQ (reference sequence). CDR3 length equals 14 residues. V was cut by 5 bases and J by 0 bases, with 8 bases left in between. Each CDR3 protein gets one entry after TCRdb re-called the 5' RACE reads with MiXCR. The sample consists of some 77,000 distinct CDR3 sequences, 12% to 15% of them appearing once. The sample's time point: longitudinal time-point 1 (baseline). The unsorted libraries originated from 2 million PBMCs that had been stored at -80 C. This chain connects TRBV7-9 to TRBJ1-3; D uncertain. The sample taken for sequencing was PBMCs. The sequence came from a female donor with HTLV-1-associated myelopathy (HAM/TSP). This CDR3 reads CASSPWGSGNTIYF. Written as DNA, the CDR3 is TGTGCCAGCAGCCCCTGGGGCTCTGGAAACACCATATATTTT. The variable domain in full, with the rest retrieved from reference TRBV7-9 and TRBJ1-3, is DTGVSQNPRHKITKRGQNVTFRCDPISEHNRLYWYRQTLGQGPEFLTYFQNEAQLEKSRLLSDRFSAERPKGSFSTLEIQRTEQGDSAMYLCASSPWGSGNTIYFGEGSWLTVV.